This T cell receptor beta chain comes out of a study of Ad26.COV2.S vaccination and SARS-CoV-2 variants. Findings and caveats of the study: Total T cell responses, in the TCR breadth and depth analyses, may have been underestimated.

Indicated treatment: 19 received Ad26.COV2.S at low or high dose, single or two shots; roughly five received placebo; per-sample allocation not given. Repertoires come from day 63 after the first vaccine or placebo injection. On this clone: Its antigen is unidentified.

From germline, CDR1 is LGHNA and CDR2 YSLEER. The CDR3 is made up of 17 amino acids. V trimming: 0 bases; J trimming: 10 bases; junction bases outside the gene matches: 11. Here immunoSEQ multiplex PCR was the method, and the copy in TCRdb shows in-frame clones only, minus some. Of 380,000 or so clones listed, about 87% are singletons. The chain uses TRBV4-3 and TRBJ1-6, with 8 bases fitting TRBD1. The receptor was isolated from a person between 18 and 60 years old who received the Ad26.COV2.S COVID-19 vaccine or a placebo. The sequencing used peripheral blood, collected in a trial of Ad26.COV2.S vaccine versus placebo. In nucleotides, the CDR3 is TGCGCCAGCAGCCAAGATAGGGTCAGGGGGCTGCGCTCACCCCTCCACTTT. Residues: CASSQDRVRGLRSPLHF.